The 3 T cell receptor beta chains below were found in one sample sequenced in a study of cytomegalovirus exposure and HLA in healthy donors. With 60 Vbeta and 13 Jbeta primers, the PCR was carried out. Profiling relied on immunoSEQ multiplex PCR, and the TCRdb table lists in-frame clones only, not all of them. The sample yields around 190,000 clones, about 86% seen once. Material for sequencing was PBMCs. These receptors all come from a woman aged 25 to 39 in good health and CMV-seronegative.

The gene calls are TRBV28 and TRBJ2-3, with D perhaps TRBD1 (5 bases). The CDR3 covers 13 residues. V dropped 6 bases and J dropped 1 base, with 8 bases sitting between them. Germline V lookup: CDR1 MDHEN, CDR2 SYDVKM. Here the CDR3 reads CASSKQGTDTQYF. In nucleotides, the CDR3 is TGTGCCAGCAGCAAACAGGGCACAGATACGCAGTATTTT.

The chain employs TRBV29-1 and TRBJ2-3, with 9 bases identical to TRBD2. The CDR3 extends over 14 amino acids. CDR1 is SQVTM and CDR2 is ANQGSEA in the germline V gene. V gave up 4 bases and J gave up 2 bases; unmatched junction bases: 4. In nucleotides, the CDR3 is TGCAGCGTTGCTCTAGCGGGGCACACAGATACGCAGTATTTT. Protein product: CSVALAGHTDTQYF.

J is TRBJ2-1 and V is TRBV6-7, with a weak D call TRBD2 (6 bases). TRBV6-7 is marked as an open reading frame, function uncertain. V lost 7 bases and J lost 0, with 13 bases in between. The CDR3 loop spans 15 amino acids. The CDR3 bases are TGTGCCAGCACCTATGCAGCGGGCTCCTACAATGAGCAGTTCTTC. This sequence encodes CASTYAAGSYNEQFF.